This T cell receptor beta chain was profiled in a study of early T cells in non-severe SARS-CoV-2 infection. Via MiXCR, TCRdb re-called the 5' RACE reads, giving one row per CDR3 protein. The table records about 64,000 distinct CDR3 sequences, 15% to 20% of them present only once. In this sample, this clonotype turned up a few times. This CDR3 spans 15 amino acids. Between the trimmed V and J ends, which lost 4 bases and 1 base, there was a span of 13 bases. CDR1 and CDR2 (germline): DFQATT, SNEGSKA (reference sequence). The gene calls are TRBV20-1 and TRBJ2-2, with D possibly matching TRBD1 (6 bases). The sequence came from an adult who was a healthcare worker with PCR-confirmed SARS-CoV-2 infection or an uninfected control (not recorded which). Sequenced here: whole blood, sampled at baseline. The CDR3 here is CSATLGTLNTGELFF. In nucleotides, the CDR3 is TGCAGTGCTACCCTCGGGACACTGAACACCGGGGAGCTGTTTTTT.